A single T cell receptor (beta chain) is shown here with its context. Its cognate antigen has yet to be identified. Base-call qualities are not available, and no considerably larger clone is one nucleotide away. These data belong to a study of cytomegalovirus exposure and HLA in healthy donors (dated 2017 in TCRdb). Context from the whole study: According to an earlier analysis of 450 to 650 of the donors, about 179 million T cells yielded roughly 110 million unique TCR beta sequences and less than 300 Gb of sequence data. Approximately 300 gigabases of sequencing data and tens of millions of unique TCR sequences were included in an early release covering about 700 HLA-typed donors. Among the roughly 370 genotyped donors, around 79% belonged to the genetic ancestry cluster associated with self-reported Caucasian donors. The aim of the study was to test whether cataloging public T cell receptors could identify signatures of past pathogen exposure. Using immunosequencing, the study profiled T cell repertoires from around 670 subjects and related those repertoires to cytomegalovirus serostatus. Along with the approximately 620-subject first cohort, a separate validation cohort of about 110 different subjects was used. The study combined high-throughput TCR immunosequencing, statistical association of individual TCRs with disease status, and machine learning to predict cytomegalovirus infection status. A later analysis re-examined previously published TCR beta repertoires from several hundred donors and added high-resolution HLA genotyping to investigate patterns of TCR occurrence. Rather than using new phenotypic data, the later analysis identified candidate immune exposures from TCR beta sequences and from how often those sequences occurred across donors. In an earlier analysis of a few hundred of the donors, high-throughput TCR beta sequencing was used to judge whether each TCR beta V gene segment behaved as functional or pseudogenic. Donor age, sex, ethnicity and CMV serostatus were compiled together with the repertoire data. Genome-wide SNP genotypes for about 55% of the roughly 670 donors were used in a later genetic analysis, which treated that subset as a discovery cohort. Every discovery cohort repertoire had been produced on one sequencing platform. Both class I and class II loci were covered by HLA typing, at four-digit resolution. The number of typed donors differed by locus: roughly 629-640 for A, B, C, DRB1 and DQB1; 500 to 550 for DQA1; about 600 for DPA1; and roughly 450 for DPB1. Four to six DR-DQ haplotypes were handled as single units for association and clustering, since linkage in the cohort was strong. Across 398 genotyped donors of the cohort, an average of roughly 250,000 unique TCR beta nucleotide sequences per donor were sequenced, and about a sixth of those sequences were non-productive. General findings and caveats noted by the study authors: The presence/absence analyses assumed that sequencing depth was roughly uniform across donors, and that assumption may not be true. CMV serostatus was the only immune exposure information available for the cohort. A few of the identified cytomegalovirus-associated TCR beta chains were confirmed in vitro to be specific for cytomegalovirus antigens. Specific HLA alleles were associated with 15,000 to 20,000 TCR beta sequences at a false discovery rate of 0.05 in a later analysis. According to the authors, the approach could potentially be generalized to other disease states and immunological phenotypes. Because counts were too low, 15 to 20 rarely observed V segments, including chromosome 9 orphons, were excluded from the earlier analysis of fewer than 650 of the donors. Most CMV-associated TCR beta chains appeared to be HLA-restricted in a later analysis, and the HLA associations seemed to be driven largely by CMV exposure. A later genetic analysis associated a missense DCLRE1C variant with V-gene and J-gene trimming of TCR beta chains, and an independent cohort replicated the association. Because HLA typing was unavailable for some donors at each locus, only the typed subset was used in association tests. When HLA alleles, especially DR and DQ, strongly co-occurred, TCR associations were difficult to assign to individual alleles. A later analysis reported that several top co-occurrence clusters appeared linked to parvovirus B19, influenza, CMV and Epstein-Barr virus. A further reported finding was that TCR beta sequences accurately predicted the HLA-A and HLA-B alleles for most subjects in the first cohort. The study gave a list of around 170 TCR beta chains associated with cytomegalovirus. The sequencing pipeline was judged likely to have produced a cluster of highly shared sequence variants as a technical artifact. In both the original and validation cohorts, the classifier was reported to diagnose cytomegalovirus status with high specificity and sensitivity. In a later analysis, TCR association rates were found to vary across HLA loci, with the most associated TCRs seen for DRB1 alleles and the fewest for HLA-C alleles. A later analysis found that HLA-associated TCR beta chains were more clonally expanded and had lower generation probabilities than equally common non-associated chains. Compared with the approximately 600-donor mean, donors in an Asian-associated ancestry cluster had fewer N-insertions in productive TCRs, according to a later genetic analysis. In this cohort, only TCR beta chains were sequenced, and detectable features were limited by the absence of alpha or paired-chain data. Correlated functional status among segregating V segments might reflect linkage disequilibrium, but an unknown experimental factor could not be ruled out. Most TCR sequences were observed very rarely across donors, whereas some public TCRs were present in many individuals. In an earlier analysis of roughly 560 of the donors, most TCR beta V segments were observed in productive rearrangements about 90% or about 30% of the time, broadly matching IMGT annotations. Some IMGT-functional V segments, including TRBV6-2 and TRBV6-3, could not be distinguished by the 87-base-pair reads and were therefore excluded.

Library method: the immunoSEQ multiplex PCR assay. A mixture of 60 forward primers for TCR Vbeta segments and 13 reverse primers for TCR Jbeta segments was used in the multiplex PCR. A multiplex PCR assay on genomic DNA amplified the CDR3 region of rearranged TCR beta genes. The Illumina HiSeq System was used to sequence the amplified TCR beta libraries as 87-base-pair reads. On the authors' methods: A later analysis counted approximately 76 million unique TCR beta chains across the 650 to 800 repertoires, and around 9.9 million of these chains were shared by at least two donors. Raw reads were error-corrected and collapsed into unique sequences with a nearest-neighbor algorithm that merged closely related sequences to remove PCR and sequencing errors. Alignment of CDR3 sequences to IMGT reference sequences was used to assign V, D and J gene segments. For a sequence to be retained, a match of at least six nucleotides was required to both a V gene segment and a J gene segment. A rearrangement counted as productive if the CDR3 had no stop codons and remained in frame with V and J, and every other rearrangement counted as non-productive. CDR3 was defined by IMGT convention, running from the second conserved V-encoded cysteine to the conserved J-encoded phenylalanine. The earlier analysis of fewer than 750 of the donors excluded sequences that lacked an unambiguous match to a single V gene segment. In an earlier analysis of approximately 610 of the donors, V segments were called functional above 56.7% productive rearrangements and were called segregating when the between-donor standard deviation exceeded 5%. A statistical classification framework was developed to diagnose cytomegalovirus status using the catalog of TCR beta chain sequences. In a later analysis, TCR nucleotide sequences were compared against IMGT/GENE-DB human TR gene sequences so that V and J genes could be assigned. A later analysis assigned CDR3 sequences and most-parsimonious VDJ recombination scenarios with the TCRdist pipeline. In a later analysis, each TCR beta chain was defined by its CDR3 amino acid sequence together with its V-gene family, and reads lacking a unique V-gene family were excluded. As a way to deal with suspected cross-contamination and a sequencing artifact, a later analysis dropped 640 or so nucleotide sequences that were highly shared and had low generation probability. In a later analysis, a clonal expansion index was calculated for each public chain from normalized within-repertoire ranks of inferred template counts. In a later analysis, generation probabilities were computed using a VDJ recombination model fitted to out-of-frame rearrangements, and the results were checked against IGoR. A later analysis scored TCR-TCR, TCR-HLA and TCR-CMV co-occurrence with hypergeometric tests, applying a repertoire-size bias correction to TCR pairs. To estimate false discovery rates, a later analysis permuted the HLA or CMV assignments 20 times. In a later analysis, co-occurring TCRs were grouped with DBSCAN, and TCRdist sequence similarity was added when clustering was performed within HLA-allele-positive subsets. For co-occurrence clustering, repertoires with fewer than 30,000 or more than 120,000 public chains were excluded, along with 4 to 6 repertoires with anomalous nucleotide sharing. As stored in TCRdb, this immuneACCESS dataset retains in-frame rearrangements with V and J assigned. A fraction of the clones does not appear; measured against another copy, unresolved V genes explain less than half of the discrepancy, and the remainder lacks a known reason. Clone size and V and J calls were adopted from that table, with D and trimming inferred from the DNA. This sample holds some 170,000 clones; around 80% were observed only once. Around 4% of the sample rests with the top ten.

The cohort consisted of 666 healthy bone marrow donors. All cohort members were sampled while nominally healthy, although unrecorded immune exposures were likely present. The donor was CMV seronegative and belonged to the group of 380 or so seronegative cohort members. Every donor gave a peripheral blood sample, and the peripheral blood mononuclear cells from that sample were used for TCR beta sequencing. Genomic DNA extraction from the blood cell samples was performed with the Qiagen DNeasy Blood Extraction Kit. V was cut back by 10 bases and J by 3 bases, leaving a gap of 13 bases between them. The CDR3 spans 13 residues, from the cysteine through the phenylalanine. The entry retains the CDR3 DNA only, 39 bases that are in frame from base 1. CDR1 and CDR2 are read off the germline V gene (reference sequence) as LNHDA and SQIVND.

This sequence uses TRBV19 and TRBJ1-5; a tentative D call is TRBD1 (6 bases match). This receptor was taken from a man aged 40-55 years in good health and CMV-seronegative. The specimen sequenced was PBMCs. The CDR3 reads CATVDSPNQPQHF. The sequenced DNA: TGTGCCACCGTGGACAGTCCCAATCAGCCCCAGCATTTT.